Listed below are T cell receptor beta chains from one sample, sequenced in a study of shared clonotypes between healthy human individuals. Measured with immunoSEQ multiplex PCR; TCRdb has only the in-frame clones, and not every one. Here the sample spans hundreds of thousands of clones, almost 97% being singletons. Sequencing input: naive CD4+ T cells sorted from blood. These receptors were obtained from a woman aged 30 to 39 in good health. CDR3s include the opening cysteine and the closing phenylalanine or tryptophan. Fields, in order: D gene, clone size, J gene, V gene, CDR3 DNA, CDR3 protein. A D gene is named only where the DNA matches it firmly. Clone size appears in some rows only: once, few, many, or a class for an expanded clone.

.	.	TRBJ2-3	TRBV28	TGTGCGTCAGGGTACACAGATACGCAGTATTTT	CASGYTDTQYF
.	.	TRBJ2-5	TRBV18	TGTGCCAGCTCACCACAACGGGAGACCCAGTACTTC	CASSPQRETQYF
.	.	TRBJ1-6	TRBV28	TGTGCCAGCAGTTTTGGGGGCGCGAATTCACCCCTCCACTTT	CASSFGGANSPLHF
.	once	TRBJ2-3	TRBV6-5	TGTGCCAGCAGTCTAAACGGCCCTCCGGCAGATACGCAGTATTTT	CASSLNGPPADTQYF
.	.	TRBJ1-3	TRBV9	TGTGCCAGCAGCGTAGGTTGGGGGGCAACTGGAAACACCATATATTTT	CASSVGWGATGNTIYF
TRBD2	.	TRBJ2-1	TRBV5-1	TGCGCCAGCAGCGCTGAACTGGGACTAGCGAACGAGCAGTTCTTC	CASSAELGLANEQFF
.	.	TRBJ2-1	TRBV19	TGTGCCAGTACCAAACCGGATTCACCGTACAATGAGCAGTTCTTC	CASTKPDSPYNEQFF
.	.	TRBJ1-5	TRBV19	TGTGCCAGTAGTATAAGGGATGCTAATCAGCCCCAGCATTTT	CASSIRDANQPQHF
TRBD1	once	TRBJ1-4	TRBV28	TGTGCCAGCAGTCCCGGGACAGGGTATGAAAAACTGTTTTTT	CASSPGTGYEKLFF
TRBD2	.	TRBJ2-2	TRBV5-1	TGCGCCAGCTCTAAGCGGGAGTTAACCGGGGAGCTGTTTTTT	CASSKRELTGELFF
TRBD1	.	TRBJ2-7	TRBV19	TGTGCCAGTGCGACAGGGGCGGGTAACGAGCAGTACTTC	CASATGAGNEQYF
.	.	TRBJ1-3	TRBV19	TGTGCCAGTAAGGGGCAGGGGCGAAACACCATATATTTT	CASKGQGRNTIYF
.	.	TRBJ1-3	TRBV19	TGTGCCAGTAGGGACACAGGAGCGGGAAACACCATATATTTT	CASRDTGAGNTIYF
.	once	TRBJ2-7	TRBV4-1	TGCGCCAGCAGCCAAGTTAGGTCGATGTTTTACGAGCAGTACTTC	CASSQVRSMFYEQYF
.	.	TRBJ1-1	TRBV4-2	TGTGCCAGCAGATACGGGCCGGGACACCCGAACACTGAAGCTTTCTTT	CASRYGPGHPNTEAFF
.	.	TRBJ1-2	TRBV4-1	TGCGCCAGCAGACCAGGTCCGGGAATACTAAACTATGGCTACACCTTC	CASRPGPGILNYGYTF
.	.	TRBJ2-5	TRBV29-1	TGCAGCGTAATGGAGGGCGGGACGCGGGAGACCCAGTACTTC	CSVMEGGTRETQYF
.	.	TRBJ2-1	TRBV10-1	TGCGCCAGCAGTCTGGCAGGGGTCGGGTACAATGAGCAGTTCTTC	CASSLAGVGYNEQFF
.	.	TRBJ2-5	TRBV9	TGTGCCAGCAGCGTAGGGGTGACAGCACATCCTCAAGAGACCCAGTACTTC	CASSVGVTAHPQETQYF
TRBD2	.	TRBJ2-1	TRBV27	TGTGCCAGCAGTTTATCGGCGACTCGCGGGAGCTCCTACAATGAGCAGTTCTTC	CASSLSATRGSSYNEQFF
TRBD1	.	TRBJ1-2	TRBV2	TGTGCCAGCAGTGAACTCCAGGGGGACTATGGCTACACCTTC	CASSELQGDYGYTF
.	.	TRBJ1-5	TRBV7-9	TGTGCCAGCAGCCATGACAGCAACAATCAGCCCCAGCATTTT	CASSHDSNNQPQHF
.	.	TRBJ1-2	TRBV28	TGTGCCAGCAGTCACGACAGGTTGCGGGGCTACACCTTC	CASSHDRLRGYTF
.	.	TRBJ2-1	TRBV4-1	TGCGCCAGCAGCCAAGACAAGCGTTTTTTTGAGAATGAGCAGTTCTTC	CASSQDKRFFENEQFF
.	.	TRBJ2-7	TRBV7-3	TGTGCCAGCAGCCAGGGACATCAAGCGGGCGAGCAGTACTTC	CASSQGHQAGEQYF
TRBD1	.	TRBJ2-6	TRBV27	TGTGCCACTCATACAGGGGGCTCTGGGGCCAACGTCCTGACTTTC	CATHTGGSGANVLTF
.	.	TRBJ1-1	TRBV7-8	TGTGCCAGCAGCTTAGGGCGGAACACTGAAGCTTTCTTT	CASSLGRNTEAFF
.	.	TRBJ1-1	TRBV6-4	TGTGCCAGCAGTGACACGGCAGGGAGCACTGAAGCTTTCTTT	CASSDTAGSTEAFF
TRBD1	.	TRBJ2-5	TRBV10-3	TGTGCCATCAATCCGGGACAGGAAGAGACCCAGTACTTC	CAINPGQEETQYF
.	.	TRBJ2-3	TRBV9	TGTGCCAGCAGCGCTACAGGGGGCCGGGGCGGGAGGTTTGATACGCAGTATTTT	CASSATGGRGGRFDTQYF
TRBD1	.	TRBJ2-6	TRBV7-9	TGTGCCAGCAGCTTATGGGGACAGGGGGCTTCTGGGGCCAACGTCCTGACTTTC	CASSLWGQGASGANVLTF
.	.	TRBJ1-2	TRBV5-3	TGTGCCAGAAGCCTGAAGCGGCAGCGGACCCCCTTCCTCTATGGCTACACCTTC	CARSLKRQRTPFLYGYTF
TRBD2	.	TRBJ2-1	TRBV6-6	TGTGCCAGCAGAGTTACGGGGGTAGCGGGAGGTAGACAGTTCTTC	CASRVTGVAGGRQFF
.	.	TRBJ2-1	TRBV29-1	TGCAGCGTTGAGATTAGCGGCGATGAGCAGTTCTTC	CSVEISGDEQFF
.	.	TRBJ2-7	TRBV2	TGTGCCAGCAAATTAGCCTACGAGCAGTACTTC	CASKLAYEQYF
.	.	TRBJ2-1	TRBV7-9	TGTGCCAGCAGCTTAACGGGATCCTCCTACAATGAGCAGTTCTTC	CASSLTGSSYNEQFF
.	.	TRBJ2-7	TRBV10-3	TGTGCCATCGGAGGGCCTCCTACCCCCTCCTACGAGCAGTACTTC	CAIGGPPTPSYEQYF
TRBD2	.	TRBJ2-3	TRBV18	TGTGCCAGCCCGACCAACGGACTAGCGGGATGTCACACAGATACGCAGTATTTT	CASPTNGLAGCHTDTQYF
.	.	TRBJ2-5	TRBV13	TGTGCCAGCAGCTTAGGTAGCGGAACGTACCAAGAGACCCAGTACTTC	CASSLGSGTYQETQYF
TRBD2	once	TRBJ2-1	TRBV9	TGTGCCAGCAGCGCAAGCTACACCGGGACTAGCGGCTACAATGAGCAGTTCTTC	CASSASYTGTSGYNEQFF
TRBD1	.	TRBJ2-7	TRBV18	TGTGCCAGCTCACCACAGGGACAGGGGGCCTACGAGCAGTACTTC	CASSPQGQGAYEQYF
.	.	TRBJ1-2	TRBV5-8	TGTGCCAGCAGCTTGGGAAGGCCGGGATCCTATGGCTACACCTTC	CASSLGRPGSYGYTF
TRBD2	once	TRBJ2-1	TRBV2	TGTGCCAGCACCGAGACTAGCGGAAATGAGCAGTTCTTC	CASTETSGNEQFF
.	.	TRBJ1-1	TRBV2	TGTGCCAGCAGTGAAAGGGTTCTAGGAGCTTTCTTT	CASSERVLGAFF
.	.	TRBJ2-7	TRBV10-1	TGCGCCAGCAGTGATGGCCTGCCCTACGAGCAGTACTTC	CASSDGLPYEQYF
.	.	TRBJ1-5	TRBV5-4	TGTGCCAGCCGTACCGGGGGTCTCGGCCAGCCCCAGCATTTT	CASRTGGLGQPQHF
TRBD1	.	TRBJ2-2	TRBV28	TGTGCCAGCAGTCCCGGGACAGGGGCGGCCGGGGAGCTGTTTTTT	CASSPGTGAAGELFF
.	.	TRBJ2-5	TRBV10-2	TGCGCCAGCAGGGATTCGGGGATCTTCGGAAAGACCCAGTACTTC	CASRDSGIFGKTQYF
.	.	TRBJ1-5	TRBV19	TGTGCCAGTAGCCTCATCGGAAGCAATCAGCCCCAGCATTTT	CASSLIGSNQPQHF
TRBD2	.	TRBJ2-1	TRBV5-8	TGTGCCAGCAGCTCCCCCGGGACTAGCGGGAGGAACAATGAGCAGTTCTTC	CASSSPGTSGRNNEQFF